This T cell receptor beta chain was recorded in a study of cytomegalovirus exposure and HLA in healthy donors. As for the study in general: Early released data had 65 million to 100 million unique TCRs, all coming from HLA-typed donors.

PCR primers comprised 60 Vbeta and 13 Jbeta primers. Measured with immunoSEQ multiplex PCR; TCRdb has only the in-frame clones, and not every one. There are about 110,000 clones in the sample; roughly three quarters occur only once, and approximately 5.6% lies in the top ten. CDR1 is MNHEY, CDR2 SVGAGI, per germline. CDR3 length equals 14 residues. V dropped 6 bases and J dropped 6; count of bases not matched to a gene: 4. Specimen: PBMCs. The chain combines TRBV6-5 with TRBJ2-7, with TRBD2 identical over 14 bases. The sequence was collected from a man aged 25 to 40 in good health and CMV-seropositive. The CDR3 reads CASSSGLAGAEQYF. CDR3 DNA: TGTGCCAGCAGCTCGGGACTAGCGGGGGCCGAGCAGTACTTC.